The subject of this entry is one T cell receptor beta chain. The sample is drawn from a study of shared clonotypes between healthy human individuals. Sequencing used immunoSEQ multiplex PCR; TCRdb keeps in-frame clones, though not all of them. The sample shows some 1 million clones, about 75% of them seen only once. The sequenced sample was memory CD4+ T cells sorted from blood. Stated subset: CD45RA-negative fraction. This TCR was recovered from a young man in good health.

The CDR3 nucleotides read TGTGCCAGCCGACCAGGACTGTTACAAGAGACCCAGTACTTC. The encoded protein is CASRPGLLQETQYF. V usage is TRBV7-2 and J usage is TRBJ2-5; maybe TRBD2 (5 bases). Deletions cut 8 bases from V and 2 bases from J, with 15 bases between. The CDR3 is made up of 14 amino acids. The V gene's germline CDR1 is SGHTA and CDR2 FQGNSA.